This TCR beta chain derives from a study of OX40 agonist ivuxolimab in advanced cancers. At the level of the study: Six ivuxolimab dose levels, 0.01 to 10 mg/kg, were given intravenously every 2 weeks. Regarding the study as a whole: The study observed clonal expansion of CD4+ and CD8+ blood T cells by week 6 at 0.1 to 3.0 mg/kg.

Note on this clone: Its specificity is unknown.

CDR1 SQVTM and CDR2 ANQGSEA come from the germline V gene. This CDR3 spans 13 amino acids. Generated by immunoSEQ multiplex PCR, the TCRdb table keeps only in-frame clones and is missing some. The repertoire holds 95,000 to 100,000 clones, with about 84% as singletons. The TCR sequence derives from an adult with an advanced solid tumor such as melanoma, head and neck, liver or kidney cancer. Sequenced here: CD4+ or CD8+ T cells sorted from blood, sampled in a trial of the OX40 agonist ivuxolimab. The V gene is TRBV29-1, the J gene TRBJ2-2, with D perhaps TRBD1 (6 bases). CDR3 DNA sequence: TGCAGTGCCTCAGGGGCTAACACCGGGGAGCTGTTTTTT. Translating gives CSASGANTGELFF.